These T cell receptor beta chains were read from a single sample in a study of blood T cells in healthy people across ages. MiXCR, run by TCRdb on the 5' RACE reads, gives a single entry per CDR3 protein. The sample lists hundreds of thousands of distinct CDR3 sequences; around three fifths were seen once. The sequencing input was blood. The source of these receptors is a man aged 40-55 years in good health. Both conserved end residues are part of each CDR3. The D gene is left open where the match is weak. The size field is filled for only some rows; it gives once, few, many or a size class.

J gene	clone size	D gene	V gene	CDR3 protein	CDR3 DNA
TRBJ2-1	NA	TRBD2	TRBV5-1	CASSKINLAGDYNEQFF	TGCGCCAGCAGTAAGATCAATCTAGCGGGAGATTACAATGAGCAGTTCTTC
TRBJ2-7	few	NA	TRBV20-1	CSASGPPRWEQYF	TGCAGTGCCTCCGGGCCTCCAAGGTGGGAGCAGTACTTC
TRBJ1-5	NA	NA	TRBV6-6	CASRGDNQPQHF	TGTGCCAGCAGGGGGGACAATCAGCCCCAGCATTTT
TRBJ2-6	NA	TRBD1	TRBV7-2	CASSLRGTGVSGANVLTF	TGTGCCAGCAGCTTGAGGGGGACAGGGGTATCTGGGGCCAACGTCCTGACTTTC
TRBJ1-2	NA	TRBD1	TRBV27	CASTQGWDGYTF	TGTGCCAGCACACAGGGGTGGGATGGCTACACCTTC
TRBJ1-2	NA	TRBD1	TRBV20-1	CSASLKGAAANYGYTF	TGCAGTGCTAGTCTTAAGGGGGCGGCAGCTAACTATGGCTACACCTTC
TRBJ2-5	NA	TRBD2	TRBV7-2	CASSWGTSGTGGQETQYF	TGTGCCAGCAGCTGGGGGACTAGCGGGACGGGGGGCCAAGAGACCCAGTACTTC
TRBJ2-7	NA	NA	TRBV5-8	CASSIGTSYEQYF	TGTGCCAGCAGCATAGGGACATCCTACGAGCAGTACTTC
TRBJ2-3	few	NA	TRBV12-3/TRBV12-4	CASSLSVTNTQYF	TGTGCCAGCAGTCTTAGCGTCACGAATACGCAGTATTTT
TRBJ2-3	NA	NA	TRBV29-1	CSVARIGGTDTQYF	TGCAGCGTCGCCCGGATCGGAGGAACAGATACGCAGTATTTT
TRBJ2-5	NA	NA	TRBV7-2	CASSRTGPGRRGQETQYF	TGTGCCAGCAGCCGCACTGGTCCGGGAAGAAGGGGCCAAGAGACCCAGTACTTC
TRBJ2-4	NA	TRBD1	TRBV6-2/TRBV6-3	CASSGTGQGSAKNIQYF	TGTGCCAGCAGTGGGACGGGACAGGGGTCAGCCAAAAACATTCAGTACTTC
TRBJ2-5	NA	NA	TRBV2	CASSDIGLLKETQYF	TGTGCCAGCAGTGACATCGGTTTATTAAAAGAGACCCAGTACTTC
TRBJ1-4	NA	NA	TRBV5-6	CASSLATDIFSVPNEKLFF	TGTGCCAGCAGCTTGGCCACGGACATTTTTTCTGTTCCTAATGAAAAACTGTTTTTT
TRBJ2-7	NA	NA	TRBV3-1	CASSQEFWYLGTELYEQYF	TGTGCCAGCAGCCAAGAATTTTGGTATCTCGGGACCGAACTCTACGAGCAGTACTTC
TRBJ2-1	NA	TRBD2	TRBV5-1	CASSLEASGAYNEQFF	TGCGCCAGCAGCTTGGAAGCTAGCGGGGCCTACAATGAGCAGTTCTTC
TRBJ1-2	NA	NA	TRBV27	CASSLTMGGGYTF	TGTGCCAGCAGTCTGACCATGGGGGGTGGCTACACCTTC
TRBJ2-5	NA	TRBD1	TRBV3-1	CASSQSPRDRGIQETQYF	TGTGCCAGCAGCCAAAGCCCAAGGGACAGGGGAATCCAAGAGACCCAGTACTTC
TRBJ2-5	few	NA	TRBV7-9	CASSSREALKETQYF	TGTGCCAGCAGCTCGAGGGAGGCCCTCAAAGAGACCCAGTACTTC
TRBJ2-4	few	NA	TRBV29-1	CSVESDAKNIQYF	TGCAGCGTTGAATCCGACGCCAAAAACATTCAGTACTTC
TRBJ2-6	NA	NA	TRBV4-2	CASSQVRSGANVLTF	TGTGCCAGCAGCCAAGTTCGCTCTGGGGCCAACGTCCTGACTTTC
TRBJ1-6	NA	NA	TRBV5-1	CASSLEQTSPLHF	TGCGCCAGCAGCTTGGAGCAGACTTCACCCCTCCACTTT
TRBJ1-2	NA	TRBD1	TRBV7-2	CASSESGQSDGYTF	TGTGCCAGCAGCGAATCGGGACAGTCAGATGGCTACACCTTC
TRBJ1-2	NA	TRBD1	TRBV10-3	CAISDPRDRVSYGYTF	TGTGCCATCAGTGATCCCCGGGACAGGGTATCCTATGGCTACACCTTC
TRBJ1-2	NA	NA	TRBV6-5	CASSVQLGDYGYTF	TGTGCCAGCAGTGTACAGCTTGGGGACTATGGCTACACCTTC
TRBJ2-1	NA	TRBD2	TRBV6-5	CASSPEQGLNLDEQFF	TGTGCCAGCAGTCCCGAGCAGGGACTAAATTTGGATGAGCAGTTCTTC
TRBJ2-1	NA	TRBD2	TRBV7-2	CASSLSPVAGGYNEQFF	TGTGCCAGCAGCTTAAGCCCCGTAGCGGGGGGGTACAATGAGCAGTTCTTC
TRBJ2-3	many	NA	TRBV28	CASSFGGGTDTQYF	TGTGCCAGCAGTTTCGGCGGGGGCACAGATACGCAGTATTTT
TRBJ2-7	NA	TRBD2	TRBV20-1	CSARDSTSGTNYEQYF	TGCAGTGCCAGAGATTCGACTAGCGGGACGAACTACGAGCAGTACTTC
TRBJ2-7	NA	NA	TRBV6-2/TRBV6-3	CASNTRSSVQSYEQYF	TGTGCCAGCAATACCAGGAGTTCAGTCCAAAGCTACGAGCAGTACTTC
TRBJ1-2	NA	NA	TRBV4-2	CASSQGNLAGIYGYTF	TGTGCCAGCAGCCAAGGCAATCTGGCAGGGATTTATGGCTACACCTTC
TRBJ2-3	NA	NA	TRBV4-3	CASSQELGLGTDTQYF	TGCGCCAGCAGCCAAGAATTAGGGCTAGGCACAGATACGCAGTATTTT
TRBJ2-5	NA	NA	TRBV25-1	CASSEFSVYGETQYF	TGTGCCAGCAGTGAATTCTCGGTTTACGGAGAGACCCAGTACTTC
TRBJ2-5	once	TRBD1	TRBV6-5	CASSYVPAGTGGSETQYF	TGTGCCAGCAGTTATGTCCCGGCCGGGACAGGGGGCTCAGAGACCCAGTACTTC
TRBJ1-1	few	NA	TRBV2	CASSRPDTEAFF	TGTGCCAGCAGTCGACCTGACACTGAAGCTTTCTTT
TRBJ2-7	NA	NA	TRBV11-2	CASSPRGAKGEQYF	TGTGCCAGCAGCCCCCGGGGAGCTAAAGGGGAGCAGTACTTC
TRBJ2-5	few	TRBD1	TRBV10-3	CAISDYRGPQETQYF	TGTGCCATCAGTGACTACAGGGGGCCTCAAGAGACCCAGTACTTC
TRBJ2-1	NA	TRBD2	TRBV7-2	CASSLMRLAGLGQGSYNEQFF	TGTGCCAGCAGCCTGATGCGACTAGCGGGACTCGGACAAGGCTCCTACAATGAGCAGTTCTTC